This T cell receptor beta chain was recovered during a study of OX40 agonist ivuxolimab in advanced cancers. About the study as a whole: Ivuxolimab, which targeted the costimulatory receptor OX40 (CD134), was an agonistic, fully human IgG2 monoclonal antibody. Intravenous ivuxolimab was administered to patients every 2 weeks at six dose levels: 0.01, 0.1, 0.3, 1.5, 3 and 10 mg/kg. Of the approximately 50 dose-escalation patients, hepatocellular carcinoma was present in about 20, melanoma in some 15, renal cell carcinoma in 9 and head and neck cancer in 9. In the dose-escalation cohort, 70% to 85% of patients were male, and the mean age was roughly 60 years with a range of about 20 to 90. Patients were allowed to have had prior anti-PD-1, anti-PD-L1 or anti-CTLA-4 therapy, and less than 45% of the dose-escalation patients had previously received checkpoint inhibitors. Partial responses occurred in three dose-escalation patients: two with cutaneous melanoma and one with hepatocellular carcinoma. The point of sequencing TCRbeta in the periphery was to test whether ivuxolimab changed TCR sequence diversity and drove clonal T-cell expansion. The paper covers the monotherapy dose-escalation part of the phase I ivuxolimab trial, which included N ≈ 50 patients.

Genomic DNA was isolated from the sorted cells so that the TCRbeta CDR3 region could be sequenced. The immunoSEQ Assay was used for sequencing of TCRbeta CDR3 regions. The source is immuneACCESS, and TCRdb retained only in-frame sequences with V and J called. Part of the clones is not carried over; for the studies checked, unresolved V genes explain less than half of this, and the remainder is unexplained. For this sample the table gives some 46,000 clones, of which 80% were detected only once. The ten biggest clones cover 3% to 5% of the sample. To note about this clone: What this receptor recognizes is not known. No clone much larger than this one lies a single base away; base qualities are absent. The same CDR3 can be traced to other DNA sequences in this sample.

Trimming leaves V shorter by 4 bases and J shorter by 2 bases, with the junction holding 1 base beyond the gene matches. The germline V gene (reference sequence) gives CDR1 as SGHKS and CDR2 as YYEKEE. From the cysteine through the phenylalanine, the CDR3 covers 13 amino acids. Left in the record is the CDR3 DNA by itself, 39 bases read in frame from the first base. The research as a whole found: Low levels of normalized T-cell clonal expansion were also seen in some patients who did not respond. At doses of 0.1 to 3.0 mg/kg, clonal expansion of both CD4+ and CD8+ T cells in blood was seen between baseline and week 6. In the 0.1-3.0 mg/kg groups, partial responders were among the patients with the lowest normalized peripheral clonal expansion, particularly in CD8+ T cells. The antigen specificity of the peripheral T cells that underwent clonal expansion was not determined. After ivuxolimab, expanded clones were on average more numerous among CD8+ T cells than among CD4+ T cells.

The trial excluded patients who had a history of autoimmune disease or who were on systemic immunosuppression. Peripheral blood for TCR sequencing was drawn from every dose cohort at baseline, at cycle 4 day 1 and at cycle 7 day 1. Samples came from an open-label, multicenter, first-in-human phase I dose-escalation trial of ivuxolimab. Adults with locally advanced or metastatic head and neck squamous cell, hepatocellular, melanoma or renal cell carcinoma were enrolled in the trial. Before TCR sequencing, CD4+ T cells and CD8+ T cells were sorted from peripheral blood as separate populations. The origin of this receptor is an adult with an advanced solid tumor such as melanoma, head and neck, liver or kidney cancer. The sequence links TRBV5-5 to TRBJ2-7; 9 middle bases align to TRBD1. The material sequenced was CD4+ or CD8+ T cells sorted from blood, taken in a trial of the OX40 agonist ivuxolimab. The DNA is as follows: TGTGCCAGCAGCCGACAGGGGGCCTACGAGCAGTACTTC. Its translation is CASSRQGAYEQYF.